This passage covers 29 T cell receptor beta chains from one sample sequenced in a study of blood T cell repertoires in COVID-19. Generated by immunoSEQ multiplex PCR, the TCRdb table keeps only in-frame clones and is missing some. The sample holds some 200,000 clones, roughly 80% seen once. Input material: peripheral blood. Receptors were obtained from a man younger than 40 with active or convalescent COVID-19.

This chain uses TRBV6-6 with TRBJ2-2; 7 bases line up with TRBD1. V lost 9 bases, J lost 0 bases, and 7 bases stayed unmatched. This CDR3 is built from 15 residues. CDR1 and CDR2 from the germline V gene are MNHNY and SVGAGI (reference sequence). The CDR3 spells CASTRDSSNTGELFF. CDR3 bases: TGTGCCAGTACAAGGGACAGTTCGAACACCGGGGAGCTGTTTTTT.

The chain recombines TRBV2 with TRBJ1-5; D perhaps matches TRBD1 (5 bases). Trimming shortened V by 5 bases and J by 3 bases, and 17 bases separated the two germline ends. The germline V gene encodes CDR1 SNHLY and CDR2 FYNNEI. This CDR3 has 16 residues. CDR3 in amino acids: CASSWGGIGANQPQHF. CDR3 bases: TGTGCCAGCAGTTGGGGGGGAATCGGAGCCAATCAGCCCCAGCATTTT.

This clone was picked up one time. The rearrangement uses TRBV5-1 and TRBJ2-3; 10 bases are a match to TRBD2. The CDR3 has 16 amino acids. From germline, CDR1 is SGHRS and CDR2 YFSETQ. The V and J ends lost 7 bases and 2 bases, in that order; junction bases with no gene match: 10. CDR3: CASAPQGLAITDTQYF. DNA for the CDR3: TGCGCCAGCGCCCCCCAGGGACTAGCGATCACAGATACGCAGTATTTT.

The sample holds a few counts of this clone. The V gene is TRBV7-3, the J gene TRBJ2-1; no reliable D call. There are 16 residues in the CDR3. CDR1 is SGHTA, CDR2 FQGTGA, per germline. V shed 1 base and J shed 0 bases, with 10 bases lying between them. CDR3 nucleotides: TGTGCCAGCAGCTTAAGGCCAGTCGACTCCTACAATGAGCAGTTCTTC. It is translated as CASSLRPVDSYNEQFF. Together with reference TRBV7-3 and TRBJ2-1, the CDR3 gives the full variable domain: GAGVSQTPSNKVTEKGKYVELRCDPISGHTALYWYRQSLGQGPEFLIYFQGTGAADDSGLPNDRFFAVRPEGSVSTLKIQRTERGDSAVYLCASSLRPVDSYNEQFFGPGTRLTVL.

This chain links TRBV4-1 with TRBJ1-1; D is unresolved. The V gene's germline CDR1 is MGHRA and CDR2 YSYEKL. Trimming stripped 1 base from V and 4 bases from J, with 10 bases between. The CDR3 contains 14 residues. The CDR3 DNA reads TGCGCCAGCAGCCAAGGGCCCGCGGGCACTGAAGCTTTCTTT. It yields the protein CASSQGPAGTEAFF.

The rearrangement links TRBV18 to TRBJ1-3; D gene ambiguous. Germline assignment: CDR1 KGHSH and CDR2 LQKENI. The CDR3 length is 18 residues. With 1 base removed from V and 1 base from J, the gap between germline ends came to 17 bases. The CDR3 sequence: CASSPLESAAFSGNTIYF. The CDR3 bases are TGTGCCAGCTCACCACTGGAGTCGGCGGCGTTTTCTGGAAACACCATATATTTT.

This clone was detected a few times. V and J are TRBV10-3 and TRBJ1-3; D gene uncertain. This CDR3 comprises 13 residues. Germline V CDR1 and CDR2: ENHRY, SYGVKD. V lost 7 bases to trimming and J lost 0 bases, with 7 bases between them. Here the CDR3 DNA reads TGTGCCATCATCTCCGGCTCTGGAAACACCATATATTTT. This codes for CAIISGSGNTIYF.

The rearrangement joins TRBV19 to TRBJ2-7, with D perhaps TRBD1 (5 bases). Trimming removed 6 bases at V and 3 bases at J, with 12 bases between. Germline CDR1 is LNHDA and CDR2 is SQIVND (reference sequence). The CDR3 is 13 amino acids. CDR3 in amino acids: CASRPPGNYEQYF. CDR3 in DNA: TGTGCCAGTAGACCGCCAGGGAACTACGAGCAGTACTTC.

This clone showed up just once. The V gene is TRBV19, the J gene TRBJ1-4; D unresolved. Germline loops: CDR1 LNHDA, CDR2 SQIVND (reference sequence). This CDR3 is built from 13 residues. Between the trimmed V and J ends, which lost 7 bases and 8 bases, there was a span of 14 bases. The DNA for the CDR3 is TGTGCCAGTACCCGGCTGATGGGCGAAAAACTGTTTTTT. It is translated as CASTRLMGEKLFF.

V gene TRBV7-2 combines with J gene TRBJ1-1, with 8 bases that match TRBD1. The CDR3 runs 14 residues. J was trimmed by 0 bases and V by 5 bases; bases with no gene match: 2. Germline V gene sequence: CDR1 SGHTA, CDR2 FQGNSA. DNA of the CDR3: TGTGCCAGCAGCAGGGACAGGATGAACACTGAAGCTTTCTTT. This gives the protein CASSRDRMNTEAFF.

V usage is TRBV10-3 and J usage is TRBJ2-1; TRBD2 agrees at 8 bases. J lost 7 bases, V lost 4 bases, and 9 bases had no gene match. This CDR3 region has 15 residues. CDR1 is ENHRY, CDR2 SYGVKD, per germline. CDR3 region: CAISGAGTRLNEQFF. DNA for the CDR3: TGTGCCATCAGTGGAGCCGGGACTAGACTTAATGAGCAGTTCTTC.

To note about this clone: The sample carries other DNA sequences with the same CDR3. This sequence joins TRBV30 and TRBJ2-7; tentatively, D is TRBD1 (6 bases). The V and J ends lost 1 base and 4 bases respectively, with 8 bases between them. This CDR3 contains 12 residues. In germline, CDR1 is GTSNPN, CDR2 SVGIG (reference sequence). This CDR3 is CAWSGQGYEQYF. Here the CDR3 DNA reads TGTGCCTGGAGTGGCCAGGGGTACGAGCAGTACTTC.

V and J are TRBV3-1 (or the pseudogene TRBV3-2) and TRBJ2-7; 8 positions agree with TRBD2. The J segment lost 0 bases and the V segment lost 4 bases, leaving 5 bases of the junction unmatched. Germline CDR1 reads LGHDT; CDR2 reads YNNKEL (reference sequence). The CDR3 length is 15 residues. The CDR3 sequence: CASSRPTSASYEQYF. As DNA, the CDR3 is TGTGCCAGCAGCCGTCCGACTAGCGCCTCCTACGAGCAGTACTTC.

The sample holds a few counts of this clone. This sequence joins TRBV4-3 and TRBJ1-2; maybe TRBD1 (6 bases). Trimming took off 0 bases at V and 5 bases at J, with 22 bases between the two ends. The CDR3 is made up of 18 amino acids. Germline lookup yields CDR1 LGHNA and CDR2 YSLEER. CDR3 bases: TGCGCCAGCAGCCAAGAGCTCTATCCAGGGGAAACGGATTATGGCTACACCTTC. Protein sequence: CASSQELYPGETDYGYTF.

The chain has TRBV7-2 and TRBJ2-7; 7 bases line up with TRBD2. This CDR3 region has 15 residues. Losses at the gene ends were 5 bases for V and 7 bases for J; bases not matched to a gene: 14. The germline V gene has CDR1 SGHTA and CDR2 FQGNSA. DNA of the CDR3: TGTGCCAGCAGCCCCTTGGGGGGAGGGCCGTGGGAGCAGTACTTC. Its translation is CASSPLGGGPWEQYF. The complete variable domain, with remaining parts taken from reference TRBV7-2 and TRBJ2-7, reads GAGVSQSPSNKVTEKGKDVELRCDPISGHTALYWYRQSLGQGLEFLIYFQGNSAPDKSGLPSDRFSAERTGGSVSTLTIQRTQQEDSAVYLCASSPLGGGPWEQYFGPGTRLTVT.

The chain is built from TRBV18 and TRBJ2-6, with D perhaps matching TRBD1 (7 bases). Trimming pared 4 bases from V and 0 bases from J, leaving 22 bases between. Germline V lookup: CDR1 KGHSH, CDR2 LQKENI. The CDR3 runs to 20 residues. This CDR3 is CASSQIMAGQLFSGANVLTF. CDR3 DNA: TGTGCCAGCTCACAGATAATGGCGGGACAGCTCTTCTCTGGGGCCAACGTCCTGACTTTC.

J is TRBJ2-7 and V is TRBV30, with 11 bases matching TRBD1. The germline V gene has CDR1 GTSNPN and CDR2 SVGIG (reference sequence). The CDR3 spans 14 residues. J was trimmed by 3 bases and V by 3 bases; bases with no gene match: 4. The DNA of the CDR3 is TGTGCCTGGAGCGGACAGGGGGCTCGCTACGAGCAGTACTTC. Translating it yields CAWSGQGARYEQYF.

The chain joins TRBV4-1 to TRBJ1-1; 7 bases match TRBD1. With V trimmed by 3 bases and J by 10 bases, 5 bases remained unmatched. This CDR3 is 12 amino acids long. The germline V gene has CDR1 MGHRA and CDR2 YSYEKL. CDR3 sequence: CASSQATGIAFF. CDR3 DNA sequence: TGCGCCAGCAGCCAGGCGACAGGGATAGCTTTCTTT.

The CDR3 DNA follows: TGTGCCAGCAGCATTTTGACAGACTCTGGGGCCAACGTCCTGACTTTC. It specifies CASSILTDSGANVLTF. J is TRBJ2-6 and V is TRBV7-9, with TRBD1 as a possible D gene (5 bases). Germline V lookup: CDR1 SEHNR, CDR2 FQNEAQ (reference sequence). The germline V and J ends were trimmed by 5 bases and 0 bases, with 11 bases remaining between them. CDR3 length: 16 residues.

V usage is TRBV7-6 and J usage is TRBJ1-6; perhaps TRBD1 as D (6 bases). Deletions cut 0 bases from V and 7 bases from J, with 7 bases between. The CDR3 is 14 amino acids. The germline CDR1 and CDR2 sequences are SGHVS and FNYEAQ. The CDR3 nucleotides are TGTGCCAGCAGCTTAGCACAGGGCAATTCACCCCTCCACTTT. Translated: CASSLAQGNSPLHF.

J is TRBJ1-3 and V is TRBV6-5; tentative D call: TRBD1 (5 bases). The ends were cut back, 1 base at V and 2 bases at J, with 9 bases in the middle. The CDR3 extends over 15 amino acids. Germline V gene data show CDR1 as MNHEY and CDR2 as SVGAGI. CDR3 bases: TGTGCCAGCAGTTACTTTTGGGGGGCTGGAAACACCATATATTTT. Translated, it gives CASSYFWGAGNTIYF.

The chain combines TRBV3-1 (or the pseudogene TRBV3-2) with TRBJ2-5; 12 bases fit TRBD2. This CDR3 spans 14 amino acids. The germline V gene encodes CDR1 LGHDT and CDR2 YNNKEL (reference sequence). V lost 2 bases, J lost 5 bases, and 0 bases stayed unmatched. CDR3 DNA: TGTGCCAGCAGCCAACTAGCGGGGGGGGAGACCCAGTACTTC. It is translated as CASSQLAGGETQYF.

The rearrangement joins TRBV27 to TRBJ2-7; D is perhaps TRBD1 (6 bases). In germline, CDR1 is MNHEY, CDR2 SMNVEV (reference sequence). The CDR3 contains 14 residues. V was clipped by 2 bases and J by 6 bases, with 14 bases between them. CDR3 amino acids: CASSLGFGGPEQYF. The CDR3 DNA reads as TGTGCCAGCAGTTTAGGGTTTGGGGGCCCCGAGCAGTACTTC.

This clone was recorded only once. The V gene is TRBV6-5, the J gene TRBJ2-3; D ambiguous. V shed 0 bases and J shed 2 bases, with 6 bases lying between them. Germline CDR1 reads MNHEY; CDR2 reads SVGAGI. The length of the CDR3 is 14 residues. The CDR3 nucleotides are TGTGCCAGCAGTTACTCGAGCCACACAGATACGCAGTATTTT. Its protein is CASSYSSHTDTQYF.

V gene TRBV6-5 combines with J gene TRBJ2-3, with 10 bases fitting TRBD2. Germline V gives CDR1 MNHEY, CDR2 SVGAGI. This CDR3 contains 14 residues. V lost 7 bases, J lost 3 bases, and 4 bases stayed unmatched. The CDR3 loop reads CASIPSGSTDTQYF. The CDR3 DNA is TGTGCCAGCATACCTAGCGGGAGTACAGATACGCAGTATTTT.

The count of this clone is one. The V call is TRBV9, the J call TRBJ2-1; possible D gene TRBD1, 5 bases. CDR1 and CDR2 from the germline V gene are SGDLS and YYNGEE. Trimming removed 6 bases at V and 5 bases at J, with 15 bases between. The CDR3 is made up of 14 amino acids. DNA for the CDR3: TGTGCCAGCACACCCTGGGGCAGCGACAATGAGCAGTTCTTC. Its protein is CASTPWGSDNEQFF. Looking up the rest from reference TRBV9 and TRBJ2-1 gives the full variable domain: DSGVTQTPKHLITATGQRVTLRCSPRSGDLSVYWYQQSLDQGLQFLIQYYNGEERAKGNILERFSAQQFPDLHSELNLSSLELGDSALYFCASTPWGSDNEQFFGPGTRLTVL.

The genes are TRBV9 and TRBJ1-2; 7 bases match TRBD1. V shed 0 bases, J shed 2 bases, and the junction held 7 bases outside the gene matches. Germline V lookup: CDR1 SGDLS, CDR2 YYNGEE. This CDR3 comprises 16 residues. CDR3 region: CASSVGFGGGNYGYTF. The CDR3 coding sequence is TGTGCCAGCAGCGTAGGGTTCGGAGGGGGCAACTATGGCTACACCTTC.

The chain has TRBV2 and TRBJ1-6; TRBD1 matches 7 bases. The trim removed 2 bases at V and 5 bases at J, leaving 3 bases unmatched. The CDR3 contains 15 residues. Germline CDR1 and CDR2: SNHLY and FYNNEI. The CDR3 nucleotides are TGTGCCAGCAGTGAACAGGGGGAAAATAATTCACCCCTCCACTTT. Translated, it gives CASSEQGENNSPLHF.

The V and J genes are TRBV6-5 and TRBJ1-3; a weak D match, TRBD1 (5 bases). V lost 3 bases and J lost 3, with 9 bases in between. The CDR3 totals 14 residues. Germline loops: CDR1 MNHEY, CDR2 SVGAGI. CDR3 DNA sequence: TGTGCCAGCAGTTATAAGGGGTATGGAAACACCATATATTTT. It encodes CASSYKGYGNTIYF.